This T cell receptor beta chain was retrieved from a study of T cells expressing NK-cell markers. About the research overall: Serological testing identified most of the eight sequenced donors as HCMV-seropositive and one as seronegative.

Findings and limits, study-wide: A handful of donors' CD3+CD56-NKG2C+ cells were dominated by the same clonotypes.

CDR3 length: 13 amino acids. TCRdb reanalyzed the 5' RACE reads and collapses them to one entry per CDR3 protein, without DNA. This table holds about 430,000 distinct CDR3 sequences. As for this clonotype: The target antigen is unknown.

The material sequenced was blood T cells: a sorted CD56 or NKG2C T cell subset, CD4+ or CD8+ T cells, or bulk PBMC T cells (not recorded which). The rearrangement uses TRBV12-3 or TRBV12-4 and TRBJ2-3; as DNA is missing, the TRBD2 call by TCRdb cannot be tested. This TCR was sampled from a woman aged 45-65 years in good health. The CDR3 reads CASSTLGPDTQYF.